This T cell receptor beta chain was observed in a study of cytomegalovirus exposure and HLA in healthy donors. Findings of the study overall: Serostatus for CMV was the only available immune exposure information. When analyzed later, a missense DCLRE1C variant was found to be linked to TCR beta V- and J-gene trimming. Most TCR sequences were seen very rarely across donors, but some public TCRs occurred in many.

Notes on this clone: Its antigen is as yet unknown.

The CDR3 contains 14 residues. V shed 0 bases, J shed 7 bases, and the junction held 2 bases outside the gene matches. Germline CDR1 is LNHNV and CDR2 is YYDKDF (reference sequence). This PCR relied on a set of 60 Vbeta primers and 13 Jbeta primers. TCRdb keeps only in-frame clones here, not all; method: immunoSEQ multiplex PCR. The table includes approximately 160,000 clones, roughly 80% detected once. Material: PBMCs. This chain joins TRBV15 and TRBJ1-3, with 8 bases matching TRBD1. The receptor was isolated from a man in his thirties or forties in good health and CMV-seropositive. DNA of the CDR3: TGTGCCACCAGCAGAGACCCAGGGGGCAACACCATATATTTT. As protein: CATSRDPGGNTIYF. The whole variable domain, remainder taken from reference TRBV15 and TRBJ1-3, is DAMVIQNPRYQVTQFGKPVTLSCSQTLNHNVMYWYQQKSSQAPKLLFHYYDKDFNNEADTPDNFQSRRPNTSFCFLDIRSPGLGDTAMYLCATSRDPGGNTIYFGEGSWLTVV.